Reported below is one TCR beta chain. Its target is unknown. This entry belongs to a study of T cell responses to AZD1222 COVID-19 vaccine. Background on the study: Pooling of second doses given at about 4 or about 12 weeks was done. Study-level results: Unmutated variant regions are reportedly targeted by nearly half of spike-specific TCRs. Increased Spike-specific TCR breadth and depth were observed after two AZD1222 doses.

The repertoire was sequenced with immunoSEQ multiplex PCR; TCRdb's copy has only in-frame clones and lacks some. Among 100,000 to 150,000 clones listed, more than 75% were seen once. Looked up from germline, CDR1 is SEHNR and CDR2 is FQNEAQ (reference sequence). The CDR3 extends over 16 amino acids. The ends were cut back, 5 bases at V and 4 bases at J, with 20 bases in the middle. The chain carries TRBV7-9 and TRBJ1-2, with a possible D match to TRBD1 (6 bases). The receptor was derived from an adult in good health. The sample consisted of peripheral blood, taken on day 0 of AZD1222 vaccination. CDR3 coding DNA: TGTGCCAGCAGCACCATTACCGCCGGACAGACCTATGGCTACACCTTC. This sequence encodes CASSTITAGQTYGYTF.